This TCR beta chain was sequenced in a study of OX40 agonist ivuxolimab in advanced cancers. Study-wide points: At 0.1 to 3.0 mg/kg and by week 6, clonal expansion occurred in CD4+ and CD8+ blood T cells.

In germline, CDR1 is SGHRS, CDR2 YFSETQ. CDR3 length: 14 amino acids. Trimming at V came to 3 bases and at J to 3 bases, leaving 2 bases not matched to a gene. TCRdb's table, derived via immunoSEQ multiplex PCR, lists solely in-frame clones and lacks some. The sample consists of around 74,000 clones, roughly 85% of them appearing once. Comments on this clone: The antigen remains undetermined.

The receptor was derived from an adult with an advanced solid tumor such as melanoma, head and neck, liver or kidney cancer. The rearrangement joins TRBV5-1 to TRBJ1-4; 7 bases match TRBD1. The material sequenced was CD4+ or CD8+ T cells sorted from blood, taken in a trial of the OX40 agonist ivuxolimab. The DNA for the CDR3 is TGCGCCAGCAGCTCCGGGACAGCTAATGAAAAACTGTTTTTT. As protein: CASSSGTANEKLFF.